The 17 T cell receptor beta chains reported below all come from one sample, sequenced in a study of blood T cell repertoires in COVID-19. Assay: immunoSEQ multiplex PCR; the TCRdb copy retains only in-frame clones and omits some. The data show some 300,000 clones, approximately 88% seen once. Source material: peripheral blood. All receptors derive from a woman under 40 who had recovered from COVID-19.

V gene TRBV4-1 combines with J gene TRBJ2-2, with D perhaps matching TRBD2 (6 bases). This CDR3 contains 17 residues. Germline assignment: CDR1 MGHRA and CDR2 YSYEKL. Deletions cut 2 bases from V and 3 bases from J, with 16 bases between. CDR3 sequence: CASSQSPAGGDTGELFF. CDR3 DNA: TGCGCCAGCAGCCAATCCCCGGCCGGGGGAGACACCGGGGAGCTGTTTTTT.

This clone occurred once. The chain links TRBV24-1 to TRBJ2-2, with 7 positions matching TRBD1. The V and J ends lost 2 bases and 8 bases, in that order; junction bases with no gene match: 7. The CDR3 sequence is 15 residues long. Germline CDR1 and CDR2: KGHDR and SFDVKD. This CDR3 reads CATSDYRGPEGELFF. CDR3 sequence (DNA): TGTGCCACCAGTGATTACAGGGGACCCGAGGGGGAGCTGTTTTTT.

This chain connects TRBV4-1 to TRBJ2-7, with a possible D match to TRBD1 (5 bases). The CDR3 loop spans 12 amino acids. Germline CDR1 MGHRA, CDR2 YSYEKL. V lost 1 base and J 4 bases, leaving 5 bases between the germline ends. CDR3 DNA sequence: TGCGCCAGCAGCCAAGGACAGTACGAGCAGTACTTC. Encoded protein: CASSQGQYEQYF.

The V gene is TRBV7-8, the J gene TRBJ2-3; 8 nucleotides agree with TRBD1. The CDR3 contains 15 residues. Trimming took 5 bases from V and 6 from J; bases not matched to a gene: 10. Germline values: CDR1 SGHVS, CDR2 FQNEAQ. Written as DNA, the CDR3 is TGTGCCAGCAGCGGAGGGACAGGCCGATCGGATACGCAGTATTTT. This sequence encodes CASSGGTGRSDTQYF.

This chain connects TRBV4-1 to TRBJ1-1; 10 bases line up with TRBD1. Germline values: CDR1 MGHRA, CDR2 YSYEKL. V trimming: 10 bases; J trimming: 5 bases; junction bases outside the gene matches: 13. The CDR3 extends over 15 amino acids. CDR3 nucleotide sequence: TGCGCCACCGCGGGACAGGGGAGGGGGGTAACTGAAGCTTTCTTT. This sequence encodes CATAGQGRGVTEAFF.

The gene calls are TRBV5-8 and TRBJ1-6; no clear D. The CDR3 covers 16 residues. Per germline, CDR1 SGHTS and CDR2 YDEGEE. The V end lost 1 base, the J end lost 7 bases, and 15 bases lay between the germline ends. CDR3: CASSLQSVRGNSPLHF. For the CDR3, the DNA is TGTGCCAGCAGCTTGCAGTCAGTTCGGGGAAATTCACCCCTCCACTTT.

This clone was seen only a few times. The chain is built from TRBV5-1 and TRBJ1-2; perhaps TRBD1 as D (6 bases). V lost 4 bases and J lost 1, with 14 bases in between. Looked up from germline, CDR1 is SGHRS and CDR2 is YFSETQ. This CDR3 contains 15 residues. The CDR3 sequence: CASSMTGHVNYGYTF. CDR3 coding DNA: TGCGCCAGCAGCATGACGGGACACGTTAACTATGGCTACACCTTC. The full variable domain, completed using reference TRBV5-1 and TRBJ1-2, is KAGVTQTPRYLIKTRGQQVTLSCSPISGHRSVSWYQQTPGQGLQFLFEYFSETQRNKGNFPGRFSGRQFSNSRSEMNVSTLELGDSALYLCASSMTGHVNYGYTFGSGTRLTVV.

This chain uses TRBV15 with TRBJ2-2; TRBD2 matches 13 bases. V lost 5 bases, J lost 4 bases, and 10 bases stayed unmatched. CDR1 is LNHNV and CDR2 is YYDKDF in the germline V gene (reference sequence). This CDR3 is built from 18 residues. CDR3 DNA sequence: TGTGCCACCAGCGGCCGCGGACTAGCGGGGGTTTCCACCGGGGAGCTGTTTTTT. Translation gives CATSGRGLAGVSTGELFF.

This clone was recorded a few times. The chain carries TRBV5-1 and TRBJ2-3, with D perhaps matching TRBD1 (6 bases). The CDR3 has 14 amino acids. CDR1 and CDR2 (germline): SGHRS, YFSETQ. Trimming took 4 bases from V and 6 from J, leaving 15 bases between them. The CDR3 loop reads CASSPPLQGDTQYF. DNA of the CDR3: TGCGCCAGCAGCCCCCCCCTTCAGGGGGATACGCAGTATTTT.

The CDR3 is CASSLSRGSGNTIYF. The CDR3 region has the DNA TGTGCCAGTAGTCTGAGCAGGGGATCTGGAAACACCATATATTTT. The V and J genes are TRBV19 and TRBJ1-3; tentatively, D is TRBD1 (6 bases). The CDR3 contains 15 residues. The germline CDR1 and CDR2 sequences are LNHDA and SQIVND (reference sequence). Trimming cost V 5 bases and J 1 base, with 12 bases left between them.

V is TRBV12-3 or TRBV12-4 and J is TRBJ2-3; no definite D call. V lost 3 bases, J lost 6 bases, and 7 bases lay in between. This CDR3 is 12 amino acids long. CDR3 amino acids: CASSFVGDTQYF. The CDR3 DNA reads as TGTGCCAGCAGTTTCGTCGGGGATACGCAGTATTTT.

This clone occurred a few times. V is TRBV5-6 and J is TRBJ1-1, with D unclear. V lost 1 base and J lost 1, with 11 bases in between. Germline loops: CDR1 SGHDT, CDR2 YYEEEE. The CDR3 consists of 15 residues. In DNA form, the CDR3 reads TGTGCCAGCAGCTTGTTGGATCGGAGGAACACTGAAGCTTTCTTT. Protein: CASSLLDRRNTEAFF.

The rearrangement joins TRBV7-3 to TRBJ2-5; 7 nucleotides agree with TRBD1. The germline V gene has CDR1 SGHTA and CDR2 FQGTGA. CDR3 length equals 16 residues. The V gene end was trimmed by 2 bases and the J gene end by 0 bases; junction bases not matched to a gene: 6. The CDR3 loop reads CASSLYGDSYQETQYF. Written as DNA, the CDR3 is TGTGCCAGCAGCTTATACGGGGACAGCTACCAAGAGACCCAGTACTTC.

The rearrangement joins TRBV12-3 or TRBV12-4 to TRBJ2-7; perhaps TRBD1 as D (5 bases). The V and J ends lost 5 bases and 8 bases respectively, with 16 bases between them. CDR3 length: 13 residues. The DNA of the CDR3 is TGTGCCAGCAGTCCCGGACACGGCAGTAAGCAGTACTTC. Translating gives CASSPGHGSKQYF.

The gene calls are TRBV19 and TRBJ2-7, with D tentatively TRBD1 (5 bases). The CDR3 covers 14 residues. Per germline, CDR1 LNHDA and CDR2 SQIVND (reference sequence). With 5 bases removed from V and 3 bases from J, the gap between germline ends came to 14 bases. The CDR3 reads CASSSKARGYEQYF. The DNA for the CDR3 is TGTGCCAGTAGTTCGAAAGCTAGGGGCTACGAGCAGTACTTC.

V usage is TRBV5-6 and J usage is TRBJ1-6, with 9 bases lining up with TRBD1. The J segment lost 5 bases and the V segment lost 7 bases, leaving 4 bases of the junction unmatched. The CDR3 has 14 residues. Germline lookup yields CDR1 SGHDT and CDR2 YYEEEE. The CDR3 here is CASGGQGDNSPLHF. CDR3 in DNA: TGTGCCAGCGGGGGACAGGGCGATAATTCACCCCTCCACTTT.

The rearrangement joins TRBV28 to TRBJ1-2; 8 bases are a match to TRBD1. In germline, CDR1 is MDHEN, CDR2 SYDVKM. Unmatched junction bases numbered 7, after V lost 5 bases and J lost 2 bases. The CDR3 sequence is 15 residues long. Here the CDR3 DNA reads TGTGCCAGCAGTATACCGGGACAGGAGAACTATGGCTACACCTTC. Residues: CASSIPGQENYGYTF.